Reported below is one TCR beta chain. The data derive from a study of blood T cell repertoires in COVID-19. The wider study: Samples of COVID-19 (acute and convalescent) were obtained from the United States, Italy and Spain.

CDR3 length: 15 residues. Trimming took 2 bases from V and 5 from J, leaving 13 bases between them. The germline gives CDR1 KGHSH, CDR2 LQKENI. All enrollees were about 18 to 100 years old and from fewer than 30 US areas. Cohort placement rested on clinical history that participants reported themselves. Per the original methods: From reference gene primer amplification, estimates of nucleated cell counts were derived. Measured with immunoSEQ multiplex PCR; TCRdb has only the in-frame clones, and not every one. V, J and clone size reflect that table, while D and trimming were determined from the DNA. This repertoire shows hundreds of thousands of clones, approximately 86% found once; its top ten account for 3% to 4.5%.

This sequence originates from a middle-aged woman with acute COVID-19. Sequences were obtained from PBMCs or T cells enriched from blood (not recorded which). V is TRBV18 and J is TRBJ1-5, with a weak D call TRBD1 (6 bases). The CDR3 coding sequence is TGTGCCAGCTCACCAGATTGGGCAGGGGATCAGCCCCAGCATTTT. The encoded protein is CASSPDWAGDQPQHF.